A selection of T cell receptor beta chains follows, all from one sample in a study of blood T cell repertoires in COVID-19. Data came from immunoSEQ multiplex PCR; TCRdb stores just in-frame clones and leaves some out. Among 350,000 or so clones listed, around four fifths were seen once. Sequenced input: peripheral blood. Every receptor here comes from a man younger than 40 with active or convalescent COVID-19. CDR3s include the opening cysteine and the closing phenylalanine or tryptophan. The D gene is left open where the match is weak. Expanded clones are given a class, and other clones once, few, many or no size at all.

v_call: TRBV11-2
clone_size: NA
d_call: TRBD2
j_call: TRBJ2-1
cdr3_nt: TGTGCCAGCAGCTTCGGACTAGCGGGGCTACTTACCTACAATGAGCAGTTCTTC
cdr3_aa: CASSFGLAGLLTYNEQFF

v_call: TRBV6-2/TRBV6-3
clone_size: NA
d_call: TRBD1
j_call: TRBJ1-2
cdr3_nt: TGTGCCAGCAGTTTCTGGACAGGGGATGGCTACACCTTC
cdr3_aa: CASSFWTGDGYTF

v_call: TRBV6-2/TRBV6-3
clone_size: once
d_call: NA
j_call: TRBJ1-1
cdr3_nt: TGTGCCAGCAGTTTAGTGGGGCGTGGAGACACTGAAGCTTTCTTT
cdr3_aa: CASSLVGRGDTEAFF

v_call: TRBV15
clone_size: NA
d_call: TRBD2
j_call: TRBJ2-7
cdr3_nt: TGTGCCACCAGCAGAGATCCCCGACTAGCGGGAGTAAAGGACGAGCAGTACTTC
cdr3_aa: CATSRDPRLAGVKDEQYF

v_call: TRBV5-1
clone_size: NA
d_call: NA
j_call: TRBJ1-2
cdr3_nt: TGCGCCAGCAGCTTGGCCCTAGGACAGCACTTTCTCACCTTC
cdr3_aa: CASSLALGQHFLTF

v_call: TRBV28
clone_size: NA
d_call: TRBD1
j_call: TRBJ1-2
cdr3_nt: TGTGCCAGCAGTTTCCCGGTCCCGGGACAGGGGGCGCCTGGGTATGGCTACACCTTC
cdr3_aa: CASSFPVPGQGAPGYGYTF

v_call: TRBV3-1/TRBV3-2
clone_size: NA
d_call: NA
j_call: TRBJ1-2
cdr3_nt: TGTGCCAGCAGCCAAGTAGACTATGGCTACACCTTC
cdr3_aa: CASSQVDYGYTF

v_call: TRBV6-5
clone_size: NA
d_call: NA
j_call: TRBJ1-2
cdr3_nt: TGTGCCAGCTTCAGGGACTTTAACTATGGCTACACCTTC
cdr3_aa: CASFRDFNYGYTF

v_call: TRBV30
clone_size: NA
d_call: NA
j_call: TRBJ1-3
cdr3_nt: TGTGCCTGGAGGGTGGTCTCTCGGGGAAACACCATATATTTT
cdr3_aa: CAWRVVSRGNTIYF

v_call: TRBV5-4
clone_size: few
d_call: NA
j_call: TRBJ1-6
cdr3_nt: TGTGCCAGCAGATCCGACGGGGGTCTGAATTCACCCCTCCACTTT
cdr3_aa: CASRSDGGLNSPLHF

v_call: TRBV4-1
clone_size: NA
d_call: NA
j_call: TRBJ2-7
cdr3_nt: TGCGCCAGCAGCCAAGATCCTGGGGGCGGTTACGAGCAGTACTTC
cdr3_aa: CASSQDPGGGYEQYF

v_call: TRBV5-1
clone_size: NA
d_call: NA
j_call: TRBJ2-1
cdr3_nt: TGCGCCAGCAGCTTGGGTTTAGCCCTAATTTCCTACAATGAGCAGTTCTTC
cdr3_aa: CASSLGLALISYNEQFF

v_call: TRBV5-1
clone_size: NA
d_call: NA
j_call: TRBJ1-4
cdr3_nt: TGCGCCAGCGGGGAGGGGTTGGGTGAAAAACTGTTTTTT
cdr3_aa: CASGEGLGEKLFF

v_call: TRBV7-8
clone_size: NA
d_call: NA
j_call: TRBJ1-5
cdr3_nt: TGTGCCAGCAGCTTAGGCAGAAATCAGCCCCAGCATTTT
cdr3_aa: CASSLGRNQPQHF

v_call: TRBV28
clone_size: NA
d_call: TRBD1
j_call: TRBJ2-1
cdr3_nt: TGTGCCAGCAGTTTATCGGACAGGGCAAGTGATGAGCAGTTCTTC
cdr3_aa: CASSLSDRASDEQFF

v_call: TRBV27
clone_size: NA
d_call: TRBD2
j_call: TRBJ2-5
cdr3_nt: TGTGCAACCCGTACGGGGGGGAGGGAGACCCAGTACTTC
cdr3_aa: CATRTGGRETQYF

v_call: TRBV5-5
clone_size: NA
d_call: NA
j_call: TRBJ1-2
cdr3_nt: TGTGCCAGCAGCCGGACACTTTATGGCTACACCTTC
cdr3_aa: CASSRTLYGYTF

v_call: TRBV11-2
clone_size: NA
d_call: TRBD2
j_call: TRBJ2-3
cdr3_nt: TGTGCCAGCAGGCGACTAGCGGGAGGTTACAAGGAGCAGTATTTT
cdr3_aa: CASRRLAGGYKEQYF

v_call: TRBV28
clone_size: NA
d_call: NA
j_call: TRBJ1-1
cdr3_nt: TGTGCCAGCCGGGACACCCAGAACACTGAAGCTTTCTTT
cdr3_aa: CASRDTQNTEAFF

v_call: TRBV5-1
clone_size: NA
d_call: TRBD1
j_call: TRBJ1-1
cdr3_nt: TGCGCCAGCAGCCCGACAGGGGGGAACACTGAAGCTTTCTTT
cdr3_aa: CASSPTGGNTEAFF

v_call: TRBV5-1
clone_size: once
d_call: NA
j_call: TRBJ1-4
cdr3_nt: TGCGCCAGCAGCTTGGCGACAGGAGCTAATGAAAAACTGTTTTTT
cdr3_aa: CASSLATGANEKLFF

v_call: TRBV5-1
clone_size: few
d_call: NA
j_call: TRBJ1-1
cdr3_nt: TGCGCCAGCAGCTTGGATAGTTCAGGGGCTTACACTGAAGCTTTCTTT
cdr3_aa: CASSLDSSGAYTEAFF

v_call: TRBV27
clone_size: NA
d_call: TRBD2
j_call: TRBJ2-1
cdr3_nt: TGTGCCAGCCGAACCGGGACTAGCGGGGGGGCCGAGACGAATGAGCAGTTCTTC
cdr3_aa: CASRTGTSGGAETNEQFF